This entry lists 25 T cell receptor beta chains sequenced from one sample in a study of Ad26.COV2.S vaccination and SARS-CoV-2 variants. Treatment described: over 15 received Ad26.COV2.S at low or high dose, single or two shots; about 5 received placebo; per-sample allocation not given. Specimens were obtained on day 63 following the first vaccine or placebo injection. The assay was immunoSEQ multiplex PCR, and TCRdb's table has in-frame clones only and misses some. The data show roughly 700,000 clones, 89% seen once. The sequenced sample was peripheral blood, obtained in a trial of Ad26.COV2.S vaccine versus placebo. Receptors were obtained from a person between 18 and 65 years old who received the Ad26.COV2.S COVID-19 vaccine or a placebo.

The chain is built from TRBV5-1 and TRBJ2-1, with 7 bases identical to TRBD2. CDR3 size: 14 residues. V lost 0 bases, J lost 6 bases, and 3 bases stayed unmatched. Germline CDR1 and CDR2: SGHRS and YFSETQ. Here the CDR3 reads CASSLVVAGNEQFF. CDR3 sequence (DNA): TGCGCCAGCAGCTTGGTAGTAGCGGGCAATGAGCAGTTCTTC.

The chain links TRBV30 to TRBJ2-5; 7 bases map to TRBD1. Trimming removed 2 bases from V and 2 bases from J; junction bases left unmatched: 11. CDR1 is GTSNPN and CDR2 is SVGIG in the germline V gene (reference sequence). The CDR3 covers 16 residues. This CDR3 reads CAWSPLGRDRQETQYF. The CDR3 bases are TGTGCCTGGAGTCCCCTTGGCCGGGACAGACAAGAGACCCAGTACTTC.

This CDR3 reads CASSQTSIGPQHF. CDR3 nucleotide sequence: TGTGCCAGCAGCCAAACATCCATTGGGCCCCAGCATTTT. V is TRBV14 and J is TRBJ1-5; D gene uncertain. Trimming removed 2 bases from V and 9 bases from J, with 11 bases in between. Germline V gives CDR1 SGHDN, CDR2 FVKESK. The CDR3 contains 13 residues.

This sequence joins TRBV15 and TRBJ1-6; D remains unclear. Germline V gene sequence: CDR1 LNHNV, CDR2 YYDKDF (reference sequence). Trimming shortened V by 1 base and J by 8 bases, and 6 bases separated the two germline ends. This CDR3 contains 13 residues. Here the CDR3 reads CATSRGTYSPLHF. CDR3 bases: TGTGCCACCAGCAGAGGAACCTATTCACCCCTCCACTTT.

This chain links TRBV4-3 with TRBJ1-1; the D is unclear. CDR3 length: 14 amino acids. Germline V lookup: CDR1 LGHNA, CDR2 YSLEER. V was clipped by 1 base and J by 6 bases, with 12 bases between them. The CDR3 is CASSQVVGVAEAFF. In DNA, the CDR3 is TGCGCCAGCAGCCAAGTCGTTGGGGTAGCTGAAGCTTTCTTT.

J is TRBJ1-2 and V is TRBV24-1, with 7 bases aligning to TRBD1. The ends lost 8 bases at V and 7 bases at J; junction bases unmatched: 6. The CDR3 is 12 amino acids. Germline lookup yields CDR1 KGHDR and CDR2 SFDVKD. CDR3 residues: CATKGAEAGYTF. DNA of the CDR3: TGTGCCACCAAGGGGGCAGAGGCTGGCTACACCTTC.

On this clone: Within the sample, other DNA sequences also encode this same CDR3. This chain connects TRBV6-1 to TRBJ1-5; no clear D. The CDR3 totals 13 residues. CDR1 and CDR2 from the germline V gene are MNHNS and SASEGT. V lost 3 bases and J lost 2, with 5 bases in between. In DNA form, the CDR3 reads TGTGCCAGCAGTGACAGCGGCAATCAGCCCCAGCATTTT. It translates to CASSDSGNQPQHF.

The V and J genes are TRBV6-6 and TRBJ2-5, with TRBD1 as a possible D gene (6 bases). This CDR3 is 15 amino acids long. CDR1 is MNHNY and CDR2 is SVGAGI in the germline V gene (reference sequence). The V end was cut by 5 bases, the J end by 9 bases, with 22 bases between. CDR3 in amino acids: CASSIYGQLESAQYF. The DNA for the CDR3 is TGTGCCAGCAGTATCTACGGACAGCTGGAGAGCGCCCAGTACTTC.

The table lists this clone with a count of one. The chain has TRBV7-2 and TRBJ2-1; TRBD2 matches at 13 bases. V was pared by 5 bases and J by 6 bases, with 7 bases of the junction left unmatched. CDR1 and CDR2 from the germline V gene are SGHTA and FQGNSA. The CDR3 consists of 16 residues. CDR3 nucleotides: TGTGCCAGCAGCCGGTCACTAGCGGGGGGGCGCAATGAGCAGTTCTTC. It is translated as CASSRSLAGGRNEQFF.

The CDR3 loop reads CASSFRTGTSGRPNTGELFF. The CDR3 DNA sequence: TGTGCCAGCAGCTTCCGGACCGGGACTAGCGGGAGACCGAACACCGGGGAGCTGTTTTTT. The gene calls are TRBV7-3 and TRBJ2-2, with 14 bases fitting TRBD2. Germline V lookup: CDR1 SGHTA, CDR2 FQGTGA. V shed 3 bases, J shed 0 bases, and the junction held 9 bases outside the gene matches. The CDR3 is 20 amino acids.

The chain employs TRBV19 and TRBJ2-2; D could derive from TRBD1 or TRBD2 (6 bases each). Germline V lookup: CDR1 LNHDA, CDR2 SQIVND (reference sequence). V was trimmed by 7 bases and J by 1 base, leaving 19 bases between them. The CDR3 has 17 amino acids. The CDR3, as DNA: TGTGCCAGTACTAGGGGGGCTAACGCCAAGAACACCGGGGAGCTGTTTTTT. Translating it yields CASTRGANAKNTGELFF.

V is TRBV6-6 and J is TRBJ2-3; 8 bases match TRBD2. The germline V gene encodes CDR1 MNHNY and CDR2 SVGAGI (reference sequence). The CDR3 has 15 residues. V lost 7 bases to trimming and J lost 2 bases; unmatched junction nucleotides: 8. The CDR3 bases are TGTGCCAGCACGCAATTAGCGGGGATCACAGATACGCAGTATTTT. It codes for CASTQLAGITDTQYF.

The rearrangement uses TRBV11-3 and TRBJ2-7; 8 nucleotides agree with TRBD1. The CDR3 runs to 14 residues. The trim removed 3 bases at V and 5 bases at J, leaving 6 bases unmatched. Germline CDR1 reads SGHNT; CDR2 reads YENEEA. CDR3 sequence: CASSFRDRNHEQYF. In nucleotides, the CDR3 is TGTGCCAGCAGCTTCCGGGACAGGAACCACGAGCAGTACTTC.

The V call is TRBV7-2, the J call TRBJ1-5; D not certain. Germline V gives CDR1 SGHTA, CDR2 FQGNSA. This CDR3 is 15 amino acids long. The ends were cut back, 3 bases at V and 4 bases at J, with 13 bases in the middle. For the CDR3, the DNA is TGTGCCAGCAGCTTGATTGGAGATAAGAATCAGCCCCAGCATTTT. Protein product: CASSLIGDKNQPQHF.

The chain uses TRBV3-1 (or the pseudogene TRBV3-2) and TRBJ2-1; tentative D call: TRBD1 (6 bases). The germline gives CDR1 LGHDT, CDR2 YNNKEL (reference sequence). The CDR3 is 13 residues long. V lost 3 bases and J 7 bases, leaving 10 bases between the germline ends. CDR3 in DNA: TGTGCCAGCAGCCACCGGGACATTAATGAGCAGTTCTTC. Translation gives CASSHRDINEQFF.

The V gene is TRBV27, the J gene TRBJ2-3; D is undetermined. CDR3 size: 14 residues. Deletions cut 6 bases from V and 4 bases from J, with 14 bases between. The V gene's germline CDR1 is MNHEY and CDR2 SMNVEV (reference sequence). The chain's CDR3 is CASSPWGRADTQYF. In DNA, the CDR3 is TGTGCCAGCAGCCCATGGGGTAGGGCAGATACGCAGTATTTT.

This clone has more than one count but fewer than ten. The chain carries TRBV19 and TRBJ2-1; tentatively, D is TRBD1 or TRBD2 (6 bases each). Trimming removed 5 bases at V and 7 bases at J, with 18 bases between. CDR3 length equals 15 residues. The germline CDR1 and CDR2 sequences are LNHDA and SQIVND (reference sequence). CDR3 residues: CASSQRGASPNEQFF. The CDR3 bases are TGTGCCAGTAGTCAGAGGGGGGCGAGCCCAAATGAGCAGTTCTTC.

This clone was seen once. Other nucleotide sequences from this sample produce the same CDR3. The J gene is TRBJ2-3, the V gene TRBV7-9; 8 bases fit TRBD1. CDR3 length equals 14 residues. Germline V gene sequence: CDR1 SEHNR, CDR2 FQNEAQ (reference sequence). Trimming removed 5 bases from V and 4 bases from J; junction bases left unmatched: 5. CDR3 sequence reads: CASSLGQGPDTQYF. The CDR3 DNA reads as TGTGCCAGCAGCCTCGGACAGGGTCCAGATACGCAGTATTTT. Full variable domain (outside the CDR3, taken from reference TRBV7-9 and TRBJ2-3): DTGVSQNPRHKITKRGQNVTFRCDPISEHNRLYWYRQTLGQGPEFLTYFQNEAQLEKSRLLSDRFSAERPKGSFSTLEIQRTEQGDSAMYLCASSLGQGPDTQYFGPGTRLTVL.

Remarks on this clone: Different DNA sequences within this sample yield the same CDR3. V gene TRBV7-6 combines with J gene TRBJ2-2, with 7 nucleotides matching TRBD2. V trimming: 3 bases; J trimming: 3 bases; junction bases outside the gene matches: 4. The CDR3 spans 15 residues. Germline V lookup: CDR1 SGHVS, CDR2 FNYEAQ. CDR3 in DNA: TGTGCCAGCAGCTTGCGGGGAGGGGACACCGGGGAGCTGTTTTTT. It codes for CASSLRGGDTGELFF.

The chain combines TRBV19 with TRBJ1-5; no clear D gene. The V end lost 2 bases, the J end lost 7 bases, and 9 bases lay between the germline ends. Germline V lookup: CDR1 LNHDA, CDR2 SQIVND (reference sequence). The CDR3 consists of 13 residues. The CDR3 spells CASSIIVRQPQHF. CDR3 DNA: TGTGCCAGTAGTATAATTGTTAGGCAGCCCCAGCATTTT.

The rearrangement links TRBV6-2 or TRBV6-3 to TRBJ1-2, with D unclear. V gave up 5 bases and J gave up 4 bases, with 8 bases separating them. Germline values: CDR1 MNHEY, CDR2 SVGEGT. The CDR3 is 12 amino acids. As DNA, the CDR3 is TGTGCCAGCAGTCCCAGGTTCTATGGCTACACCTTC. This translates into CASSPRFYGYTF.

The CDR3 sequence: CASSPWGLMNGEQYF. CDR3 nucleotides: TGTGCCAGCAGCCCCTGGGGTCTGATGAATGGCGAGCAGTACTTC. J is TRBJ2-7 and V is TRBV7-3; D is uncertain. Between the trimmed V and J ends, which lost 5 bases and 6 bases, there was a span of 20 bases. Germline V gene data show CDR1 as SGHTA and CDR2 as FQGTGA. The CDR3 covers 15 residues.

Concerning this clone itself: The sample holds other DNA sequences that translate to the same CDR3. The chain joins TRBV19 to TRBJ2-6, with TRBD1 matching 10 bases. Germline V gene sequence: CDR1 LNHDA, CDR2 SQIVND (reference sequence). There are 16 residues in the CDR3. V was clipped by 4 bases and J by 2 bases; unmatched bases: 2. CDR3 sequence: CASSRTGGTGANVLTF. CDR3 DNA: TGTGCCAGTAGTAGGACAGGGGGGACTGGGGCCAACGTCCTGACTTTC.

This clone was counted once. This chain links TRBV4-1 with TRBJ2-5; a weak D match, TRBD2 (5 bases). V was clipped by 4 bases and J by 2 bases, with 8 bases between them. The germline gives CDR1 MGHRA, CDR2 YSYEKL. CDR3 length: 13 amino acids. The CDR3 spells CASSPDLQETQYF. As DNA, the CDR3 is TGCGCCAGCAGCCCGGACTTACAAGAGACCCAGTACTTC.

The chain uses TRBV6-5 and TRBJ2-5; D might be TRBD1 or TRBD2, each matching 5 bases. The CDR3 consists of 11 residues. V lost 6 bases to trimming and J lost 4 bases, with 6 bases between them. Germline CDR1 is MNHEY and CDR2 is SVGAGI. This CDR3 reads CASRRGETQYF. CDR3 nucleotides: TGTGCCAGCAGGAGGGGAGAGACCCAGTACTTC.